This T cell receptor beta chain is from a study of radiation and T cells in renal cell carcinoma. Here immunoSEQ multiplex PCR was the method, and the copy in TCRdb shows in-frame clones only, minus some. The sample consists of just over 95,000 clones, roughly 82% of them appearing once. As to time point: blood 4 weeks post-SBRT, at nephrectomy. The treatment: 15 Gy SBRT to primary tumor, nephrectomy 4 weeks later. Nephrectomy followed 15 Gy stereotactic body radiation by 4 weeks. Radiation-treated patients gave blood at baseline, week 2 and week 4. The patient's renal cell carcinoma had clear cell pathology. Overall study findings and caveats: In blood, top tumor clones expanded by 2 weeks, shrinking by 4.

A remark on this clone: As yet, its antigen is unknown.

CDR3 length equals 16 residues. The junction had 5 bases not matched to a gene; V was cut back by 2 bases and J by 7 bases. CDR1 is ENHRY, CDR2 SYGVKD, per germline. The receptor was isolated from a man aged 60-69 years with renal cell carcinoma. Material: blood, obtained from a patient whose treatment included radiotherapy and nephrectomy. The chain carries TRBV10-3 and TRBJ2-1; 13 bases are shared with TRBD2. The CDR3 DNA is TGTGCCATCAGTGAGGTACTAGCGGGGGGGGTGAATGAGCAGTTCTTC. Its translation is CAISEVLAGGVNEQFF.